The present entry profiles one T cell receptor beta chain with its context. As yet, its antigen is unknown. These data belong to a study of T cell responses to AZD1222 COVID-19 vaccine. Findings and limits, study-wide: The donor cohort was predominantly white British with a female majority, and clonal diversity may have been underestimated. None of the repertoires were sampled until the peak T cell response had passed. Vaccine-related CD4 TCRs covered spike, predominating at 160-218 and 743-854.

TCRdb's copy holds only in-frame clones and misses some; the assay was immunoSEQ multiplex PCR. The repertoire holds 100,000 to 130,000 clones, with approximately 90% as singletons. Sequenced material: peripheral blood, taken 28 days after the second AZD1222 dose. This clonotype originated in an adult who received the AZD1222 COVID-19 vaccine.

CDR3 sequence reads: CASRTGTSSSDEQFF. The CDR3 bases are TGTGCCAGCAGAACCGGGACTAGCTCCTCTGATGAGCAGTTCTTC. The rearrangement links TRBV5-4 to TRBJ2-1, with 9 bases that match TRBD2. V shed 5 bases and J 8 bases; nucleotides not matched to a gene: 11. Germline lookup yields CDR1 SGHNT and CDR2 YYREEE (reference sequence). The CDR3 is made up of 15 amino acids.